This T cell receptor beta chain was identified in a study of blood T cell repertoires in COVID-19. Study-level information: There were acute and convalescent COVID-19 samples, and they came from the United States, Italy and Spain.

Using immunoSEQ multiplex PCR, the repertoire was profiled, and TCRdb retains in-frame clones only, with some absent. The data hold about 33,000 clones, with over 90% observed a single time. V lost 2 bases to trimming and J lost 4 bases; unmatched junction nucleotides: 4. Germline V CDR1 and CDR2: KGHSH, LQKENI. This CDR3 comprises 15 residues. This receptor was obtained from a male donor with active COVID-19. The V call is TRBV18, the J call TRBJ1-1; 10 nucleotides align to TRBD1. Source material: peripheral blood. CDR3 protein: CASSPGTGALTEAFF. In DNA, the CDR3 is TGTGCCAGCTCACCAGGGACAGGGGCCCTCACTGAAGCTTTCTTT.